The 12 T cell receptor beta chains below were found in one sample sequenced in a study of cytomegalovirus exposure and HLA in healthy donors. PCR involved 60 Vbeta and 13 Jbeta primers. Profiled with immunoSEQ multiplex PCR; TCRdb holds only in-frame clones, not every one. This repertoire shows 200,000 or so clones, 75% to 85% found once; its top ten account for 0.8%. The sample was PBMCs. The receptors shown here come from a woman between 18 and 29 years old in good health and CMV-seronegative.

The V and J genes are TRBV7-9 and TRBJ1-2; 7 bases fit TRBD1. Trimming took 4 bases from V and 8 from J; bases not matched to a gene: 4. The V gene's germline CDR1 is SEHNR and CDR2 FQNEAQ (reference sequence). The CDR3 contains 12 residues. CDR3 residues: CASSSNRGGYTF. In nucleotides, the CDR3 is TGTGCCAGCAGCTCCAACAGGGGCGGCTACACCTTC. The full variable domain, completed using reference TRBV7-9 and TRBJ1-2, is DTGVSQNPRHKITKRGQNVTFRCDPISEHNRLYWYRQTLGQGPEFLTYFQNEAQLEKSRLLSDRFSAERPKGSFSTLEIQRTEQGDSAMYLCASSSNRGGYTFGSGTRLTVV.

The rearrangement links TRBV15 to TRBJ1-5; D is unresolved. The CDR3 loop spans 16 amino acids. V gave up 2 bases and J gave up 4 bases, with 15 bases separating them. Germline V gives CDR1 LNHNV, CDR2 YYDKDF (reference sequence). The CDR3 protein is CATSRYTLSGNQPQHF. The CDR3 coding sequence is TGTGCCACCAGCAGATATACCCTGTCGGGGAATCAGCCCCAGCATTTT.

As DNA, the CDR3 is TGTGCCAGCAGCCTTAATCCCTACGAGCAGTACTTC. Translated, it gives CASSLNPYEQYF. The chain is built from TRBV7-2 and TRBJ2-7; D is uncertain. Germline V CDR1 and CDR2: SGHTA, FQGNSA. Trimming took off 5 bases at V and 2 bases at J, with 7 bases between the two ends. The CDR3 extends over 12 amino acids.

This clone was counted between two and nine times. The J gene is TRBJ1-4, the V gene TRBV6-5; TRBD1 might be the D (5 bases). CDR1 MNHEY and CDR2 SVGAGI come from the germline V gene. This CDR3 has 13 amino acids. Trimming shortened V by 2 bases and J by 8 bases, and 9 bases separated the two germline ends. The CDR3 is CASSYGHNEKLFF. The CDR3 DNA is TGTGCCAGCAGTTACGGACATAACGAAAAACTGTTTTTT.

The chain couples TRBV27 to TRBJ2-7; 7 bases map to TRBD1. V trimming: 7 bases; J trimming: 3 bases; junction bases outside the gene matches: 12. Germline CDR1 reads MNHEY; CDR2 reads SMNVEV (reference sequence). This CDR3 has 15 residues. In DNA, the CDR3 is TGTGCCAGCACTCCGGGGCAGGGGGTCATCTACGAGCAGTACTTC. It translates to CASTPGQGVIYEQYF.

The genes are TRBV6-1 and TRBJ1-5; 7 nucleotides align to TRBD1. The CDR3 is made up of 15 amino acids. Germline CDR1 and CDR2: MNHNS and SASEGT. V shed 6 bases and J 3 bases; nucleotides not matched to a gene: 8. The CDR3 protein is CASRKTTGFNQPQHF. The CDR3, as DNA: TGTGCCAGCAGAAAGACGACAGGGTTCAATCAGCCCCAGCATTTT.

The chain uses TRBV9 and TRBJ2-1, with no clear D. Trimming removed 0 bases at V and 0 bases at J, with 7 bases between. CDR1 SGDLS and CDR2 YYNGEE come from the germline V gene. CDR3 length: 15 residues. The CDR3 sequence is CASSVDNPSYNEQFF. CDR3 sequence (DNA): TGTGCCAGCAGCGTAGACAACCCCTCCTACAATGAGCAGTTCTTC. Supplemented by reference TRBV9 and TRBJ2-1, the full variable domain reads DSGVTQTPKHLITATGQRVTLRCSPRSGDLSVYWYQQSLDQGLQFLIQYYNGEERAKGNILERFSAQQFPDLHSELNLSSLELGDSALYFCASSVDNPSYNEQFFGPGTRLTVL.

This chain connects TRBV7-3 to TRBJ1-1; D gene uncertain. In germline, CDR1 is SGHTA, CDR2 FQGTGA. With 1 base removed from V and 5 bases from J, the gap between germline ends came to 11 bases. The CDR3 totals 14 residues. This chain's CDR3 is CASSLSDGDTEAFF. The DNA of the CDR3 is TGTGCCAGCAGCTTAAGCGATGGAGATACTGAAGCTTTCTTT.

This rearrangement joins TRBV6-1 to TRBJ1-3; D is undetermined. CDR1 is MNHNS, CDR2 SASEGT, per germline. Trimming stripped 0 bases from V and 5 bases from J, with 11 bases between. CDR3 size: 15 residues. CDR3 DNA: TGTGCCAGCAGTGAAGCAGCGACTGCCCGAAACACCATATATTTT. Translating gives CASSEAATARNTIYF.

J is TRBJ2-5 and V is TRBV10-3, with 11 bases fitting TRBD1. CDR1 and CDR2 from the germline V gene are ENHRY and SYGVKD. With 0 bases clipped from V and 5 bases from J, the junction kept 5 bases outside the gene matches. The CDR3 has 16 residues. The DNA for the CDR3 is TGTGCCATCAGTGAGTCATGGACAGGGGGCCGGGAGACCCAGTACTTC. This codes for CAISESWTGGRETQYF.

This chain joins TRBV2 and TRBJ2-7; 7 bases align to TRBD1. Germline CDR1 SNHLY, CDR2 FYNNEI. CDR3 length equals 14 residues. Trimming at V came to 6 bases and at J to 5 bases, leaving 10 bases not matched to a gene. The CDR3 reads CASRRFEGANEQYF. The CDR3 nucleotides are TGTGCCAGCAGGAGGTTCGAGGGGGCGAACGAGCAGTACTTC. Filled out from reference TRBV2 and TRBJ2-7, the complete variable domain reads EPEVTQTPSHQVTQMGQEVILRCVPISNHLYFYWYRQILGQKVEFLVSFYNNEISEKSEIFDDQFSVERPDGSNFTLKIRSTKLEDSAMYFCASRRFEGANEQYFGPGTRLTVT.

There are a few counts of this clone. The CDR3: CASSNHYRELYGYTF. As DNA, the CDR3 is TGTGCCAGCAGTAACCACTACAGGGAACTCTATGGCTACACCTTC. The chain carries TRBV6-1 and TRBJ1-2; maybe TRBD1 (6 bases). Germline CDR1 reads MNHNS; CDR2 reads SASEGT. This CDR3 has 15 amino acids. The V end lost 5 bases, the J end lost 4 bases, and 17 bases lay between the germline ends.